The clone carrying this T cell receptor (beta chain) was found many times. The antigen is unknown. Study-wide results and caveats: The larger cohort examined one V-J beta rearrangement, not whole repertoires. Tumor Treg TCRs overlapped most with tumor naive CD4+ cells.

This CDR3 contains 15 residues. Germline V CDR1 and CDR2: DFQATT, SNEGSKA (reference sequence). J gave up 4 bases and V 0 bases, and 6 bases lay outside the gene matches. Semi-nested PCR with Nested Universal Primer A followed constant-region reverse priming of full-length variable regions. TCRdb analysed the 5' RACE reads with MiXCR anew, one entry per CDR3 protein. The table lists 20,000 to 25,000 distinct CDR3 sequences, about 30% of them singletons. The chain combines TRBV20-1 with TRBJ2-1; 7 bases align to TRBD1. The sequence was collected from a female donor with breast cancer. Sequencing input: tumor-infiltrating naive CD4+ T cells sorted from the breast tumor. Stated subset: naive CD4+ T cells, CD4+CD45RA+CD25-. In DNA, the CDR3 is TGCAGTGCTAGAGACCGGGACAGTCCTTACAATGAGCAGTTCTTC. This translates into CSARDRDSPYNEQFF.